The entry that follows covers one T cell receptor beta chain sequence. The antigen remains undetermined. The PCR made use of 60 Vbeta and 13 Jbeta primers. Clones were sequenced by immunoSEQ multiplex PCR, and TCRdb holds only the in-frame ones, with some missing. The sample includes about 200,000 clones, about 81% seen only once; the top ten take 1.5% to 2%. The record originates from a study of cytomegalovirus exposure and HLA in healthy donors. Findings and caveats of the study: Reports state that TCR beta sequences accurately predicted most subjects' HLA-A and HLA-B alleles. Roughly uniform sequencing depth across donors was assumed, possibly incorrectly. Rarity characterized most TCR sequences, yet some public TCRs appeared in many donors. The study carried out a later analysis of TCR beta sequences. It associated about 15,000 of them with specific HLA alleles at a false discovery rate of 0.05.

Trimming stripped 1 base from V and 4 bases from J, with 14 bases between. Germline V gives CDR1 SGHDT, CDR2 YYEEEE. The CDR3 loop spans 16 amino acids. The chain combines TRBV5-6 with TRBJ1-4; a weak D match, TRBD1 (6 bases). This clonotype was obtained from a man younger than 30 in good health and CMV-seronegative. The sample taken for sequencing was PBMCs. The CDR3 DNA reads as TGTGCCAGCAGCTTGTTGGACAGTGGCCATAATGAAAAACTGTTTTTT. Its protein is CASSLLDSGHNEKLFF.